This TCR beta chain derives from a study of T cell changes during pregnancy in multiple sclerosis. Only in-frame clones appear in the TCRdb table, and some are missing; sequencing was by immunoSEQ multiplex PCR. In the table there are about 40,000 clones, roughly nine tenths of which are singletons. The CDR3 extends over 14 amino acids. Germline V gene data show CDR1 as MNHEY and CDR2 as SMNVEV (reference sequence). Deletions cut 9 bases from V and 6 bases from J, with 21 bases between. Here the sequenced sample was CD4+ T cells from peripheral blood mononuclear cells, taken in the third trimester of pregnancy. This clonotype originated in a female donor in good health, enrolled as a control in a pregnancy study. The chain combines TRBV27 with TRBJ2-7; tentative D call: TRBD1 (5 bases). The DNA of the CDR3 is TGTGCCAGTGTTCCAGGGTATCGTGACCTCGAGCAGTACTTC. This encodes CASVPGYRDLEQYF.